This T cell receptor beta chain is from a study of CD8 T cells in ankylosing spondylitis. The J segment lost 4 bases and the V segment lost 6 bases, leaving 12 bases of the junction unmatched. The CDR3 contains 17 residues. Germline V gene lookup returns CDR1 SNHLY and CDR2 FYNNEI. TCRdb re-called the 5' RACE reads with MiXCR, one entry per CDR3 protein. The data hold 300,000 to 350,000 distinct CDR3 sequences, with 11% observed a single time. This TCR was recovered from a female donor with ankylosing spondylitis or in good health (not recorded which). The chain uses TRBV2 and TRBJ2-6, with TRBD1 identical over 7 bases. The sample was blood, either unsorted or a sorted T cell fraction (not recorded which). CDR3 region: CASSGTAPPSGANVLTF. The CDR3 DNA reads TGTGCCAGCAGCGGGACAGCTCCTCCATCGGGGGCCAACGTCCTGACTTTC.